This T cell receptor (beta chain) stems from a study of vaccination effects on CD4 cells after COVID-19. Clones were sequenced by immunoSEQ multiplex PCR, and TCRdb holds only the in-frame ones, with some missing. Here the sample spans about 79,000 clones, around 76% being singletons. Looked up from germline, CDR1 is GTSNPN and CDR2 is SVGIG (reference sequence). There are 13 residues in the CDR3. V dropped 2 bases and J dropped 6 bases, with 8 bases sitting between them. Sequencing followed a ViraFEST assay step that expanded antigen-specific CD4+ T cells with viral peptide pools. Cells that had been cultured for approximately eleven days were the source of isolated CD4+ T cells. For this clone: No antigen is known for it.

The chain is built from TRBV30 and TRBJ1-6; D is ambiguous. The receptor was isolated from a human donor who received a COVID-19 vaccine. Sequencing was performed on CD4+ T cells from PBMCs cultured with HCoV-229E spike peptides, taken before COVID-19 vaccination. In DNA, the CDR3 is TGTGCCTGGAGTCCCCAGACTAATTCACCCCTCCACTTT. Translating gives CAWSPQTNSPLHF. The complete variable domain, with remaining parts taken from reference TRBV30 and TRBJ1-6, reads SQTIHQWPATLVQPVGSPLSLECTVEGTSNPNLYWYRQAAGRGLQLLFYSVGIGQISSEVPQNLSASRPQDRQFILSSKKLLLSDSGFYLCAWSPQTNSPLHFGNGTRLTVT.